This T cell receptor beta chain was identified in a study of cytomegalovirus exposure and HLA in healthy donors. About the study: Across more than 350 genotyped donors, 65% to 90% landed in the Caucasian-associated ancestry cluster.

Primers included in the PCR were 60 Vbeta and 13 Jbeta primers. Produced via immunoSEQ multiplex PCR; TCRdb's table is partial and in-frame only. There are roughly 80,000 clones in the sample; about 80% occur only once, and roughly 7.2% lies in the top ten. V was clipped by 3 bases and J by 9 bases, with 12 bases between them. Germline V gene sequence: CDR1 SNHLY, CDR2 FYNNEI. This CDR3 region has 13 residues. Regarding the study as a whole: Indistinguishable V segments, including TRBV6-2 and TRBV6-3, were excluded.

Unrecorded immune exposures were likely, despite nominal health at sampling. With regard to this clone: Its antigen remains unknown.

V gene TRBV2 combines with J gene TRBJ2-1, with D possibly matching TRBD2 (7 bases). Sequencing was performed on PBMCs. This receptor was identified in a woman between 40 and 55 years old in good health and CMV-seronegative. CDR3: CASSESGEGEQFF. The DNA of the CDR3 is TGTGCCAGCAGTGAGTCAGGGGAGGGTGAGCAGTTCTTC.